The 19 T cell receptor beta chains below all came from one sample that was sequenced in a study of T-cell memory formation after mild COVID-19. TCRdb analysed the 5' RACE reads with MiXCR anew, one entry per CDR3 protein. The table has fewer than 700,000 distinct CDR3 sequences, about 20% seen once. Specimen: PBMCs or a T cell subset sorted from them (not recorded which). The receptors shown here come from an adult woman who had mild COVID-19 (a few samples of this study predate the infection). Cell type and time point are not known.

This clonotype was seen repeatedly, ten times or more. The J gene is TRBJ2-4, the V gene TRBV4-3; 9 positions match TRBD2. The CDR3 length is 18 residues. The J segment lost 7 bases and the V segment lost 1 base, leaving 14 bases of the junction unmatched. The germline CDR1 and CDR2 sequences are LGHNA and YSLEER. The CDR3 here is CASSQASSLAGGGNIQYF. The CDR3 nucleotides read TGCGCCAGCAGCCAAGCTTCATCTTTGGCGGGAGGGGGGAACATTCAGTACTTC.

The rearrangement uses TRBV18 and TRBJ2-3; D unresolved. Germline V gene sequence: CDR1 KGHSH, CDR2 LQKENI. The ends were cut back, 3 bases at V and 0 bases at J, with 10 bases in the middle. The CDR3 covers 15 residues. The CDR3 loop is CASSPDTPSTDTQYF. Written as DNA, the CDR3 is TGTGCCAGCTCACCCGACACCCCTAGCACAGATACGCAGTATTTT.

The chain recombines TRBV20-1 with TRBJ2-7; maybe TRBD1 (6 bases). The germline CDR1 and CDR2 sequences are DFQATT and SNEGSKA (reference sequence). Between the trimmed V and J ends, which lost 0 bases and 0 bases, there was a span of 9 bases. This CDR3 contains 14 residues. The CDR3 DNA follows: TGCAGTGCTAGAGATCAGGGGACCTCCTACGAGCAGTACTTC. It encodes CSARDQGTSYEQYF.

Only a few counts were recorded for this clonotype. The chain couples TRBV7-9 to TRBJ2-7, with D possibly TRBD1 on 7 matching bases. The V and J ends lost 5 bases and 3 bases respectively, with 17 bases between them. This CDR3 region has 15 residues. Germline V CDR1 and CDR2: SEHNR, FQNEAQ (reference sequence). DNA of the CDR3: TGTGCCAGCAGCCCCGGGGCAGGGGGAGGCTACGAGCAGTACTTC. It specifies CASSPGAGGGYEQYF.

This clonotype has more than one count but fewer than ten. The V gene is TRBV9, the J gene TRBJ2-1; D assignment may be TRBD1 or TRBD2 (7 bases each). The V gene lost 0 bases and the J gene lost 6 bases, with 13 bases spanning the gap. Germline V gene data show CDR1 as SGDLS and CDR2 as YYNGEE. The length of the CDR3 is 15 residues. Here the CDR3 reads CASSVGQGGFNEQFF. DNA for the CDR3: TGTGCCAGCAGCGTAGGACAGGGAGGGTTCAATGAGCAGTTCTTC.

This clonotype was seen a handful of times. The genes are TRBV6-6 and TRBJ1-4; 7 bases align to TRBD1. The CDR3 totals 12 residues. V was pared by 6 bases and J by 5 bases, with 0 bases of the junction left unmatched. CDR1 MNHNY and CDR2 SVGAGI come from the germline V gene (reference sequence). CDR3 in amino acids: CASRQGNEKLFF. CDR3 coding DNA: TGTGCCAGCAGACAGGGGAATGAAAAACTGTTTTTT.

This chain uses TRBV27 with TRBJ2-1, with D tentatively TRBD1 (6 bases). This CDR3 contains 17 residues. The V end was cut by 4 bases, the J end by 4 bases, with 20 bases between. Germline V CDR1 and CDR2: MNHEY, SMNVEV (reference sequence). The CDR3 loop reads CASSSPIWGPRYNEQFF. Here the CDR3 DNA reads TGTGCCAGCAGTTCTCCGATCTGGGGGCCAAGGTACAATGAGCAGTTCTTC.

The CDR3 reads CASSLEPLETQYF. CDR3 in DNA: TGCGCCAGCAGCTTGGAGCCTTTGGAAACGCAGTATTTT. The chain joins TRBV5-1 to TRBJ2-3; no clear D gene. This CDR3 comprises 13 residues. Trimming stripped 0 bases from V and 9 bases from J, with 11 bases between. Germline V gene lookup returns CDR1 SGHRS and CDR2 YFSETQ.

There are a few counts of this clonotype. The chain carries TRBV23-1 and TRBJ2-5, with a weak D call TRBD2 (7 bases). Being an ORF, TRBV23-1 has a function that is uncertain. With 6 bases removed from V and 2 bases from J, the gap between germline ends came to 22 bases. The CDR3 sequence is 17 residues long. The CDR3 here is CASSHKGGLGLQETQYF. The DNA for the CDR3 is TGCGCCAGCAGCCACAAGGGGGGGCTTGGGTTACAAGAGACCCAGTACTTC.

This clonotype came up a few times. The chain carries TRBV7-9 and TRBJ2-4; D gene uncertain. V was shortened by 5 bases and J by 4 bases, with 12 bases between the two germline ends. Germline-derived CDR1 and CDR2 are SEHNR and FQNEAQ (reference sequence). The CDR3 is 14 residues long. CDR3 nucleotides: TGTGCCAGCAGCGACCTTTGGCAGAAAAACATTCAGTACTTC. Encoded protein: CASSDLWQKNIQYF.

The V call is TRBV6-5, the J call TRBJ2-7, with D unclear. CDR3 length: 13 residues. Germline-derived CDR1 and CDR2 are MNHEY and SVGAGI. The germline V and J ends were trimmed by 5 bases and 4 bases, with 12 bases remaining between them. As DNA, the CDR3 is TGTGCCAGCAGTACCCCCTCGGTATACGAGCAGTACTTC. Protein sequence: CASSTPSVYEQYF.

The table lists this clonotype with a few counts. This rearrangement joins TRBV20-1 to TRBJ2-1; 9 bases fit TRBD2. After removal of 4 bases from V and 8 bases from J, the junction contained 6 bases not matched to a gene. Germline V CDR1 and CDR2: DFQATT, SNEGSKA (reference sequence). CDR3 length: 13 amino acids. The DNA for the CDR3 is TGCAGTGCTAATCGCGGGGGGGCCTATGAGCAGTTCTTC. This codes for CSANRGGAYEQFF.

This rearrangement joins TRBV4-1 to TRBJ2-3, with 12 bases that match TRBD1. With V trimmed by 7 bases and J by 4 bases, 3 bases remained unmatched. Germline CDR1 MGHRA, CDR2 YSYEKL. The CDR3 is made up of 14 amino acids. Here the CDR3 reads CASTGTGGADTQYF. The CDR3 DNA reads TGCGCCAGCACCGGGACAGGGGGCGCAGATACGCAGTATTTT.

This clonotype was detected ten times or more. The chain combines TRBV7-9 with TRBJ2-3; possible D gene TRBD1, 5 bases. Trimming removed 5 bases at V and 4 bases at J, with 13 bases between. The CDR3 has 14 residues. CDR1 is SEHNR, CDR2 FQNEAQ, per germline (reference sequence). DNA of the CDR3: TGTGCCAGCAGCCTTCAGGGCGGCGCAGATACGCAGTATTTT. Its protein is CASSLQGGADTQYF. The complete variable domain, with remaining parts taken from reference TRBV7-9 and TRBJ2-3, reads DTGVSQNPRHKITKRGQNVTFRCDPISEHNRLYWYRQTLGQGPEFLTYFQNEAQLEKSRLLSDRFSAERPKGSFSTLEIQRTEQGDSAMYLCASSLQGGADTQYFGPGTRLTVL.

This clonotype has a handful of counts. J is TRBJ2-5 and V is TRBV7-2, with TRBD2 matching over 8 bases. The junction had 10 bases not matched to a gene; V was cut back by 5 bases and J by 5 bases. Germline V gene data show CDR1 as SGHTA and CDR2 as FQGNSA. This CDR3 has 15 amino acids. CDR3 sequence reads: CASSESLAGGETQYF. The CDR3 nucleotides read TGTGCCAGCAGCGAAAGTCTAGCGGGTGGGGAGACCCAGTACTTC.

A few counts support this clonotype. V usage is TRBV9 and J usage is TRBJ2-7; TRBD2 agrees at 8 bases. The CDR3 extends over 16 amino acids. Looked up from germline, CDR1 is SGDLS and CDR2 is YYNGEE. After removal of 2 bases from V and 3 bases from J, the junction contained 10 bases not matched to a gene. The CDR3 reads CASSVEGTSGFYEQYF. CDR3 coding DNA: TGTGCCAGCAGCGTCGAGGGGACTAGTGGCTTCTACGAGCAGTACTTC.

This clonotype was counted between two and nine times. J is TRBJ2-1 and V is TRBV6-1; TRBD1 might be the D (6 bases). V lost 8 bases, J lost 10 bases, and 15 bases lay in between. CDR1 MNHNS and CDR2 SASEGT come from the germline V gene. CDR3 size: 12 residues. The CDR3 loop is CASGGLSWEQFF. CDR3 in DNA: TGTGCCAGCGGGGGCCTCTCGTGGGAGCAGTTCTTC.

The V call is TRBV7-2, the J call TRBJ2-7, with TRBD2 matching over 7 bases. The CDR3 contains 14 residues. The germline V gene has CDR1 SGHTA and CDR2 FQGNSA. V was clipped by 2 bases and J by 7 bases; unmatched bases: 8. The CDR3 coding sequence is TGTGCCAGCAGCTTACTCGCGGGAGTACCGGAGCAGTACTTC. Its translation: CASSLLAGVPEQYF.

A few counts support this clonotype. The CDR3 here is CASSSTRQGTYNEQFF. CDR3 nucleotide sequence: TGTGCCAGCAGCTCGACCCGACAGGGGACCTACAATGAGCAGTTCTTC. The chain couples TRBV7-9 to TRBJ2-1; 8 bases are a match to TRBD1. Germline V CDR1 and CDR2: SEHNR, FQNEAQ (reference sequence). Trimming at V came to 4 bases and at J to 2 bases, leaving 7 bases not matched to a gene. This CDR3 is built from 16 residues.